This note documents a single T cell receptor beta chain sequence. The CDR3 has 15 amino acids. Germline V gene data show CDR1 as MNHNS and CDR2 as SASEGT. V gave up 2 bases and J gave up 2 bases, with 12 bases separating them. TCRdb fed the RT-PCR reads into MiXCR, producing one record per CDR3 protein. Here the sample spans almost 700,000 distinct CDR3 sequences, approximately 15% being singletons. This TCR came from a female donor in good health, serving as a healthy control. The J gene is TRBJ1-2, the V gene TRBV6-1; maybe TRBD1 (5 bases). Sequencing input: memory CD4+ T cells from blood. The CDR3 is CASSENRRVNYGYTF. DNA for the CDR3: TGTGCCAGCAGTGAAAACAGGCGTGTAAACTATGGCTACACCTTC.